This TCR beta chain was captured in a study of blood T cells in healthy people across ages. Study outcomes and limitations: Age showed a roughly linear inverse relationship with TCR beta diversity per million T cells.

As to this clonotype: What it recognizes is unknown.

Together with a sample-barcoded 5' primer, a J-beta primer mix was included in a second PCR lasting roughly 6 to 12 cycles. TCRdb analysed the 5' RACE reads with MiXCR anew, one entry per CDR3 protein. The table includes 1.5 million to 2 million distinct CDR3 sequences, around 40% detected once. CDR1 and CDR2 (germline): MNHEY, SMNVEV (reference sequence). The CDR3 loop spans 15 amino acids. J is TRBJ2-4 and V is TRBV27, with D perhaps matching TRBD1 (6 bases). Judging by the DNA end, TRBJ2-7 fits better; the J call may be wrong. The TCR sequence derives from a human donor in good health. The specimen sequenced was blood. The CDR3 DNA is TGTGCCAGCAGTTTAAGGTTGGGGGCCCCCTACGAGCAGTACTTC. It yields the protein CASSLRLGAPYEQYF.